The rows below give T cell receptor beta chains drawn from one sample of a study of blood T cells in healthy people across ages. TCRdb itself ran the 5' RACE reads through MiXCR, one entry per CDR3 protein. The data hold around 1,000,000 distinct CDR3 sequences, with under 40% observed a single time. Sequences were obtained from blood. These receptors all come from a young man in good health. Each CDR3 is given with its conserved first and last residue. The D gene is left open where the match is weak. The size field is filled for only some rows; it gives once, few, many or a size class.

size	V	J	D	CDR3	DNA
-	TRBV29-1	TRBJ1-4	-	CSVEEGGREKPFF	TGCAGCGTTGAAGAAGGGGGTAGGGAAAAACCGTTTTTT
-	TRBV5-1	TRBJ1-6	-	CASSPEGTADKTSPLHF	TGCGCCAGCAGCCCCGAGGGGACCGCCGATAAAACTTCACCCCTCCACTTT
few	TRBV5-5	TRBJ2-3	TRBD2	CASSPRGVTSGDTDTQYF	TGTGCCAGCAGCCCCCGCGGGGTGACTAGCGGTGACACAGATACGCAGTATTTT
-	TRBV14	TRBJ1-4	-	CASSQGPELFF	TGTGCCAGCAGCCAAGGTCCAGAACTGTTTTTT
-	TRBV7-9	TRBJ1-4	-	CASSLASPEKLFF	TGTGCCAGCAGCTTAGCCAGTCCCGAAAAACTGTTTTTT
few	TRBV30	TRBJ1-5	-	CAWGVKEPQHF	TGTGCCTGGGGGGTGAAAGAGCCCCAGCATTTT
-	TRBV12-3/TRBV12-4	TRBJ2-5	-	CASSVARTEETQYF	TGTGCCAGCAGTGTAGCGCGGACTGAAGAGACCCAGTACTTC
-	TRBV6-2/TRBV6-3	TRBJ2-7	-	CASSYSWRLRYEQYF	TGTGCCAGCAGTTACTCGTGGAGACTGAGATACGAGCAGTACTTC
-	TRBV6-4	TRBJ2-3	TRBD2	CASSDSSLRAGVTDTQYF	TGTGCCAGCAGTGACTCCTCTCTCCGGGCGGGGGTCACAGATACGCAGTATTTT
-	TRBV12-3/TRBV12-4	TRBJ1-5	TRBD1	CASSWDRDSNQPQHF	TGTGCCAGCAGCTGGGACAGAGATAGCAATCAGCCCCAGCATTTT
-	TRBV20-1	TRBJ2-5	TRBD2	CSARDPKAGVDNEQYF	TGCAGTGCTAGAGATCCCAAAGCGGGGGTCGACAATGAGCAGTACTTC
-	TRBV6-1	TRBJ2-1	TRBD1	CANKLEGQGGRWVDNNEQFF	TGTGCCAACAAATTAGAGGGACAGGGGGGGAGGTGGGTAGATAACAATGAGCAGTTCTTC
few	TRBV12-3/TRBV12-4	TRBJ2-1	TRBD2	CASSASGRAYNEQFF	TGTGCCAGCAGTGCTAGCGGGAGGGCCTACAATGAGCAGTTCTTC
few	TRBV29-1	TRBJ1-3	TRBD1	CSAQGGELGNTIYF	TGCAGCGCCCAGGGGGGTGAACTCGGAAACACCATATATTTT
few	TRBV28	TRBJ1-2	-	CASRGRANYGYTF	TGTGCCAGCAGGGGTAGAGCTAACTATGGCTACACCTTC
-	TRBV6-6	TRBJ2-1	TRBD1	CASSYRDRGGNEQFF	TGTGCCAGCAGTTACCGGGACAGGGGAGGCAATGAGCAGTTCTTC
-	TRBV25-1	TRBJ1-1	TRBD1	CASSARDRRGEAFF	TGTGCCAGCAGTGCCCGGGACAGGCGGGGAGAAGCTTTCTTT
-	TRBV20-1	TRBJ1-1	TRBD1	CSARDITGGKFLAFF	TGCAGTGCCCGGGATATAACAGGGGGCAAGTTCTTAGCTTTCTTT
-	TRBV11-1	TRBJ1-2	-	CASSLRGAQGYTF	TGTGCCAGCAGTCTACGGGGGGCGCAAGGCTACACCTTC
-	TRBV20-1	TRBJ1-1	TRBD1	CSASDRMNTEAFF	TGCAGTGCTTCGGACAGGATGAACACTGAAGCTTTCTTT
few	TRBV7-2	TRBJ1-1	-	CASSLGAESTEAFF	TGTGCCAGCAGCTTAGGGGCAGAGAGCACTGAAGCTTTCTTT
few	TRBV6-6	TRBJ2-7	-	CASRRDGGYEQYF	TGTGCCAGCAGGCGGGACGGGGGCTACGAGCAGTACTTC
-	TRBV5-1	TRBJ1-4	-	CASSVTGKGEKLFF	TGCGCCAGCAGCGTAACAGGGAAGGGTGAAAAACTGTTTTTT
-	TRBV4-3	TRBJ2-3	-	CASSQGWGPTDTQYF	TGCGCCAGCAGCCAAGGGTGGGGTCCCACAGATACGCAGTATTTT
-	TRBV18	TRBJ2-7	-	CASSTGTTYNEQYF	TGTGCCAGCTCGACCGGGACCACCTACAATGAGCAGTACTTC
few	TRBV9	TRBJ2-7	TRBD1	CASSASGTGVHEQYF	TGTGCCAGCAGCGCTTCCGGGACAGGGGTACACGAGCAGTACTTC
-	TRBV20-1	TRBJ2-5	-	CSARDRDRRETQYF	TGCAGTGCTAGAGACAGGGACCGACGGGAGACCCAGTACTTC
-	TRBV5-5	TRBJ2-1	TRBD1	CASSLRTGTPSEQFF	TGTGCCAGCAGCTTGAGGACAGGGACCCCTAGTGAGCAGTTCTTC